This is a list of T cell receptor beta chains from one sample in a study of shared clonotypes between healthy human individuals. TCRdb keeps only in-frame clones here, not all; method: immunoSEQ multiplex PCR. The data show 1.5 million to 2.5 million clones, with about 95% seen just once and 0.95% to 1.5% held by the top ten. The source material was naive CD8+ T cells sorted from blood. Source of these receptors: a young man in good health. CDR3s include the opening cysteine and the closing phenylalanine or tryptophan. The D gene is left open where the match is weak. A row's size may be missing; if present it is once, few, many or a size class.

>TRBJ1-5|-|-|TRBV12-1
TGTGCCAGCAGCTTCCTACTCGGGCCCCAGCATTTT
CASSFLLGPQHF
>TRBJ1-1|-|-|TRBV30
TGTGCCTGGAGTGCTCCGGGGTTGAACACTGAAGCTTTCTTT
CAWSAPGLNTEAFF
>TRBJ1-3|-|TRBD1|TRBV10-3
TGTGCCATCAGTGAGAGACAGGGGGCCTCTGGAAACACCATATATTTT
CAISERQGASGNTIYF
>TRBJ2-1|-|-|TRBV28
TGTGCCAGCAGTCCGCGGGACAATGAGCAGTTCTTC
CASSPRDNEQFF
>TRBJ2-1|-|-|TRBV5-4
TGTGCCAGCAGCTTGGGGGCGGGCAGCTCCTACAATGAGCAGTTCTTC
CASSLGAGSSYNEQFF
>TRBJ2-7|-|TRBD2|TRBV2
TGTGCCAGCAGTGGGCATGGACTAGCGGACTACGAGCAGTACTTC
CASSGHGLADYEQYF
>TRBJ2-2|-|TRBD1|TRBV7-9
TGTGCCAGCAGCTTAGTCTCGGACAGGGACACCGGGGAGCTGTTTTTT
CASSLVSDRDTGELFF
>TRBJ2-3|-|TRBD2|TRBV10-2
TGCGCCAGCAGTGACGGACTAGCGGGAGTAGATACGCAGTATTTT
CASSDGLAGVDTQYF
>TRBJ1-4|-|-|TRBV6-1
TGTGCCAGCAGTGACGATTTGGGCTATAATGAAAAACTGTTTTTT
CASSDDLGYNEKLFF
>TRBJ1-5|-|-|TRBV5-8
TGTGCCAGCAGCTTGGGCCAGGTGAGCAATCAGCCCCAGCATTTT
CASSLGQVSNQPQHF
>TRBJ2-5|-|-|TRBV7-6
TGTGCCAGCAGCCCTTTACAGGGATTTGAGACCCAGTACTTC
CASSPLQGFETQYF
>TRBJ2-7|-|-|TRBV5-6
TGTGCCAGCAGCTTGGAAGGGGTGGGCGAGCAGTACTTC
CASSLEGVGEQYF
>TRBJ2-7|-|TRBD2|TRBV7-8
TGTGCCAGCAGCCCGCCCGGGGGGTCCACCTACGAGCAGTACTTC
CASSPPGGSTYEQYF
>TRBJ1-5|-|-|TRBV9
TGTGCCAGCAGCGCAAATCAGCCCCAGCATTTT
CASSANQPQHF
>TRBJ1-1|-|-|TRBV4-1
TGCGCCAGCAGCCAAGATGGCACTGCTAACACTGAAGCTTTCTTT
CASSQDGTANTEAFF
>TRBJ1-6|-|-|TRBV5-5
TGTGCCAGCAGCTTGGGGGGCCCGAATTCACCCCTCCACTTT
CASSLGGPNSPLHF
>TRBJ2-7|-|-|TRBV11-2
TGTGCCAGCAGCTTAGTTTTAACTTACGAGCAGTACTTC
CASSLVLTYEQYF
>TRBJ2-7|-|TRBD2|TRBV11-2
TGTGCCAGCAGTCCCGAGGTGAAGGGCGGGGGTCCCGAGCAGTACTTC
CASSPEVKGGGPEQYF
>TRBJ2-7|-|TRBD2|TRBV5-1
TGCGCCAGCAGCCCTAGCGGGGGTAGCTCCTACGAGCAGTACTTC
CASSPSGGSSYEQYF
>TRBJ2-7|-|TRBD1|TRBV4-1
TGCGCCAGCAGCCACAGGACAGGGGGGGCTTCCTACGAGCAGTACTTC
CASSHRTGGASYEQYF
>TRBJ2-5|once|TRBD2|TRBV6-5
TGTGCCAGCAGTTACGGCGGGGGGGACCAAGAGACCCAGTACTTC
CASSYGGGDQETQYF
>TRBJ2-5|-|TRBD2|TRBV28
TGTGCCAGTGGCCGAGGACTAGCGAGAGAGACCCAGTACTTC
CASGRGLARETQYF
>TRBJ2-3|once|TRBD2|TRBV5-6
TGTGCCAGCAGCTTGTTAGCGGGAGCTCAAACAGATACGCAGTATTTT
CASSLLAGAQTDTQYF